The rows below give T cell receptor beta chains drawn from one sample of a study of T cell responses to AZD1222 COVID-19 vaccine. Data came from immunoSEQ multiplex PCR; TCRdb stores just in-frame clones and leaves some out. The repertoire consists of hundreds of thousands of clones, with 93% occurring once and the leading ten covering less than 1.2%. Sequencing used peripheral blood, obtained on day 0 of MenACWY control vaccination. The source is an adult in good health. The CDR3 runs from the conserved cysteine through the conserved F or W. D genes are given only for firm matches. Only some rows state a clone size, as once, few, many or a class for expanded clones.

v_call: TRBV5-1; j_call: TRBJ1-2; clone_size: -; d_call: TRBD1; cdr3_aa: CASSLTGDYGYTF; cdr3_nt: TGCGCCAGCAGCTTGACAGGGGACTATGGCTACACCTTC
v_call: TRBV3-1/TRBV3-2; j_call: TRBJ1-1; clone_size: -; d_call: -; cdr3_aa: CASSRGTGAFF; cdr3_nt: TGTGCCAGCAGCCGCGGGACTGGGGCTTTCTTT
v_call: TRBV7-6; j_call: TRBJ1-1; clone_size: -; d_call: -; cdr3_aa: CASSLGTANTEAFF; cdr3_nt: TGTGCCAGCAGCTTAGGGACAGCTAACACTGAAGCTTTCTTT
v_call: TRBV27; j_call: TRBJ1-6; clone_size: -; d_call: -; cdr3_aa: CASSPAGTLGNSPLHF; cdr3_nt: TGTGCCAGCAGTCCCGCGGGGACCCTGGGGAATTCACCCCTCCACTTT
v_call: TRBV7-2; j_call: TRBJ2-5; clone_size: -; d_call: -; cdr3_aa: CASSFGPTETQYF; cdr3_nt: TGTGCCAGCAGCTTTGGGCCCACGGAGACCCAGTACTTC
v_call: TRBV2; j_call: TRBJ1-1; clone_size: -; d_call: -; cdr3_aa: CASRLNTEAFF; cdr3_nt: TGTGCCAGCAGATTAAACACTGAAGCTTTCTTT
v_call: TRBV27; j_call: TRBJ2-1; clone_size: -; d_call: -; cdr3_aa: CASSLLNEQFF; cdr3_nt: TGTGCCAGCAGCCTTCTCAATGAGCAGTTCTTC
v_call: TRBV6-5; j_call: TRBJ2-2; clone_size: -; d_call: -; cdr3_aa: CASSYGPRGASGELFF; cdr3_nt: TGTGCCAGCAGTTACGGCCCCCGTGGGGCTTCCGGGGAGCTGTTTTTT
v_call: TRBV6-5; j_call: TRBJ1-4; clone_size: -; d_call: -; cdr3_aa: CASSYGLSATNEKLFF; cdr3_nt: TGTGCCAGCAGTTACGGGTTGAGTGCAACTAATGAAAAACTGTTTTTT
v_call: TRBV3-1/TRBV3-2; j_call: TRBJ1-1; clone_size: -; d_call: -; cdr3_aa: CASRGGGTEAFF; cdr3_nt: TGTGCCAGCAGGGGGGGCGGCACTGAAGCTTTCTTT
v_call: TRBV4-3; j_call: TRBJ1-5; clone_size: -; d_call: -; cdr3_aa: CASSQDVWQSNQPQHF; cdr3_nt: TGCGCCAGCAGCCAAGATGTGTGGCAGAGCAATCAGCCCCAGCATTTT
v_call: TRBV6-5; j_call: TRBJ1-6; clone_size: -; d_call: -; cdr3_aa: CAANRESHSPLHF; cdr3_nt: TGTGCCGCGAACAGGGAGTCTCATTCACCCCTCCACTTT
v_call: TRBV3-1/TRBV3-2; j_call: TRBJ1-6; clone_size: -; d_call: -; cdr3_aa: CASSPRDSYNSPLHF; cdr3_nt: TGTGCCAGCAGCCCTCGGGACTCCTATAATTCACCCCTCCACTTT
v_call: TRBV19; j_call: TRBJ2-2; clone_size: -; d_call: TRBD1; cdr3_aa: CASSTLQGVLTGELFF; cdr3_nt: TGTGCCAGTAGTACCCTACAGGGGGTTTTGACCGGGGAGCTGTTTTTT
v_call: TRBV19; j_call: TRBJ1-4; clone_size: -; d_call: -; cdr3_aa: CASSRQGAATNEKLFF; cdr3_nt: TGTGCCAGTAGTAGGCAGGGCGCCGCAACTAATGAAAAACTGTTTTTT
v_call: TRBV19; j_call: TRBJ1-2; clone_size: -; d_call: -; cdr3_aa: CASSIRQAGVYGYTF; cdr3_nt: TGTGCCAGTAGTATTCGACAGGCCGGGGTCTATGGCTACACCTTC
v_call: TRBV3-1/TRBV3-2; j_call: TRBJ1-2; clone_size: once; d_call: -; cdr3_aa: CASSQDRDYGYTF; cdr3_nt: TGTGCCAGCAGCCAAGACAGGGACTATGGCTACACCTTC
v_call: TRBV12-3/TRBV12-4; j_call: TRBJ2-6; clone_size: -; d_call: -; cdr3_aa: CASSLAGANVLTF; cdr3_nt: TGTGCCAGCAGTCTCGCAGGGGCCAACGTCCTGACTTTC
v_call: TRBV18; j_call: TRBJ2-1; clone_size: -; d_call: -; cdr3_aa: CASSPSHLSYNEQFF; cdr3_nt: TGTGCCAGCTCACCAAGCCACCTCTCCTACAATGAGCAGTTCTTC
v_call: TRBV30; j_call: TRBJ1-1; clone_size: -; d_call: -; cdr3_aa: CAWSTVPNTEAFF; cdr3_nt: TGTGCCTGGAGTACCGTCCCGAACACTGAAGCTTTCTTT
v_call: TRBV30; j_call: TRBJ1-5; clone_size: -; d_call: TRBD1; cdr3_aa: CAWSSGTANQPQHF; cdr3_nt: TGTGCCTGGAGCAGTGGGACAGCCAATCAGCCCCAGCATTTT
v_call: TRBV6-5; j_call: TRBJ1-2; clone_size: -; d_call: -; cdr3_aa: CASRRGVDDGYTF; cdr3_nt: TGTGCCAGCAGGAGGGGGGTTGACGACGGCTACACCTTC
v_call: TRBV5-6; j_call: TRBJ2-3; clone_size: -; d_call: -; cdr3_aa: CASSQGTGGRTDTQYF; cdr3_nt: TGTGCCAGCAGCCAGGGCACAGGTGGAAGGACAGATACGCAGTATTTT
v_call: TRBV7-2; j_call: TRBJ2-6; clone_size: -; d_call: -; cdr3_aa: CASSPHLGAGANVLTF; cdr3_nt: TGTGCCAGCAGCCCACACCTGGGGGCTGGGGCCAACGTCCTGACTTTC
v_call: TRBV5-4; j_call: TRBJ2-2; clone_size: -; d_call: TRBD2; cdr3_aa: CASRVQPAGGQGTGELFF; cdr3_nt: TGTGCCAGCAGGGTGCAGCCAGCGGGGGGGCAGGGCACCGGGGAGCTGTTTTTT
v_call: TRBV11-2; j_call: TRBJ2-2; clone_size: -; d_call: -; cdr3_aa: CASSLGPQQTYTGELFF; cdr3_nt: TGTGCCAGCAGCTTAGGGCCCCAACAGACCTACACCGGGGAGCTGTTTTTT
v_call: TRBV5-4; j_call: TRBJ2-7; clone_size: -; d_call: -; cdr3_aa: CASSLSGLEQYF; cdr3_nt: TGTGCCAGCAGCTTGTCGGGGCTTGAGCAGTACTTC
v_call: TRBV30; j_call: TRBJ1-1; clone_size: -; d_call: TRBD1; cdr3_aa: CAWQPDRGSEAFF; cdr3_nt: TGTGCCTGGCAGCCCGACAGGGGCTCTGAAGCTTTCTTT
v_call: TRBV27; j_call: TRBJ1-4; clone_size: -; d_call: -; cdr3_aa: CASSLWGGIEKLFF; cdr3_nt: TGTGCCAGCAGTTTATGGGGGGGGATCGAAAAACTGTTTTTT
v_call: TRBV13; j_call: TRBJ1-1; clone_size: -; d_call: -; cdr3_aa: CASSTRRGFEAFF; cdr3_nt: TGTGCCAGCAGCACCCGGAGGGGTTTTGAAGCTTTCTTT
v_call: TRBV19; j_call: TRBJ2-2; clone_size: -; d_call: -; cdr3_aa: CASSMRTGRFGGPKNTGELFF; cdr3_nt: TGTGCCAGTAGTATGAGGACAGGGAGATTCGGGGGGCCTAAGAACACCGGGGAGCTGTTTTTT
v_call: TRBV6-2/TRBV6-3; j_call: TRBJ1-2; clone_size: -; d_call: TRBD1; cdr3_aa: CASSYMTGKGYTF; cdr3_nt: TGTGCCAGCAGTTATATGACAGGGAAAGGCTACACCTTC
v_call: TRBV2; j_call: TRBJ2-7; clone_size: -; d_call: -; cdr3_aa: CASSPQMAYEQYF; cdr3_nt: TGTGCCAGCAGCCCACAGATGGCCTACGAGCAGTACTTC
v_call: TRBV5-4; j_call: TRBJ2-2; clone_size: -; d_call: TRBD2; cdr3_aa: CASSLARGADTGELFF; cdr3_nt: TGTGCCAGCAGCTTGGCGCGGGGGGCCGACACCGGGGAGCTGTTTTTT
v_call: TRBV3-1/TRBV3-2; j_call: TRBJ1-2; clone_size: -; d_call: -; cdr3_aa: CASSQAQGSEGYTF; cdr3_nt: TGTGCCAGCAGCCAAGCTCAGGGGTCCGAGGGCTACACCTTC
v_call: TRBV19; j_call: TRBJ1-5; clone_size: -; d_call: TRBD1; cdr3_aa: CASKGDRVNQPQHF; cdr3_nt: TGTGCCAGTAAAGGTGACAGGGTTAATCAGCCCCAGCATTTT
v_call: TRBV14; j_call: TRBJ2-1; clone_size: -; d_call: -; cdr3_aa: CASSQGVYNEQFF; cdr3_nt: TGTGCCAGCAGCCAAGGGGTCTACAATGAGCAGTTCTTC
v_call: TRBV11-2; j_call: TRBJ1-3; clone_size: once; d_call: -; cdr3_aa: CASSSRVGDGNTIYF; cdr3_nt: TGTGCCAGCAGCTCTCGAGTGGGTGATGGAAACACCATATATTTT
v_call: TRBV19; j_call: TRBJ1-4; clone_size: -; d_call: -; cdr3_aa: CASSIRRPEKLFF; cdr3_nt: TGTGCCAGTAGTATAAGACGGCCTGAAAAACTGTTTTTT
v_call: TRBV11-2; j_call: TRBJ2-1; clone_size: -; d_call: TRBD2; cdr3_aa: CASSPLSGGAVGEQFF; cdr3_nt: TGTGCCAGCAGCCCTCTTAGCGGGGGGGCGGTCGGTGAGCAGTTCTTC
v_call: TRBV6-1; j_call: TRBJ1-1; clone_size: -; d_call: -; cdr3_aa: CASSEVQGNTEAFF; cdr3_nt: TGTGCCAGCAGTGAAGTCCAGGGGAACACTGAAGCTTTCTTT